The 18 T cell receptor beta chains below were found in one sample sequenced in a study of cytomegalovirus exposure and HLA in healthy donors. Both 60 Vbeta primers and 13 Jbeta primers went into the PCR. Produced via immunoSEQ multiplex PCR; TCRdb's table is partial and in-frame only. The data contain roughly 120,000 clones, under 90% of them singletons. Source material: PBMCs. These receptors all come from a woman in her thirties or forties in good health and CMV-seronegative.

The chain employs TRBV9 and TRBJ2-3; 9 bases map to TRBD2. This CDR3 is built from 16 residues. Germline loops: CDR1 SGDLS, CDR2 YYNGEE. With V trimmed by 3 bases and J by 0 bases, 5 bases remained unmatched. The CDR3 DNA reads as TGTGCCAGCAGCGGGGGACTAGCCATTAGCACAGATACGCAGTATTTT. As protein: CASSGGLAISTDTQYF. Supplemented by reference TRBV9 and TRBJ2-3, the full variable domain reads DSGVTQTPKHLITATGQRVTLRCSPRSGDLSVYWYQQSLDQGLQFLIQYYNGEERAKGNILERFSAQQFPDLHSELNLSSLELGDSALYFCASSGGLAISTDTQYFGPGTRLTVL.

The J gene is TRBJ2-2, the V gene TRBV29-1, with 8 bases aligning to TRBD1. The V and J ends lost 6 bases and 7 bases, in that order; junction bases with no gene match: 13. Per germline, CDR1 SQVTM and CDR2 ANQGSEA. The CDR3 totals 15 residues. CDR3 sequence (DNA): TGCAGCGTGGGGTTCAGGACAGGGAGTCACGGGGAGCTGTTTTTT. This gives the protein CSVGFRTGSHGELFF.

The V call is TRBV27, the J call TRBJ2-7, with 7 bases identical to TRBD2. The CDR3 is 16 amino acids. After removal of 4 bases from V and 4 bases from J, the junction contained 13 bases not matched to a gene. Looked up from germline, CDR1 is MNHEY and CDR2 is SMNVEV (reference sequence). CDR3 sequence reads: CASSYGGSRFSYEQYF. DNA of the CDR3: TGTGCCAGCAGTTATGGCGGGAGTAGGTTTTCTTACGAGCAGTACTTC.

V usage is TRBV10-3 and J usage is TRBJ2-6, with D tentatively TRBD2 (5 bases). The ends were cut back, 7 bases at V and 2 bases at J, with 6 bases in the middle. Germline V CDR1 and CDR2: ENHRY, SYGVKD. The length of the CDR3 is 13 residues. The CDR3 sequence is CAIKRPGANVLTF. The CDR3 DNA reads as TGTGCCATCAAGCGGCCTGGGGCCAACGTCCTGACTTTC.

V usage is TRBV6-5 and J usage is TRBJ2-1; 7 bases map to TRBD1. The CDR3 has 15 residues. From germline, CDR1 is MNHEY and CDR2 SVGAGI. The junction had 12 bases not matched to a gene; V was cut back by 6 bases and J by 7 bases. CDR3 region: CASSNRGLGMNEQFF. The CDR3 DNA sequence: TGTGCCAGCAGCAACAGGGGTCTGGGGATGAATGAGCAGTTCTTC.

This chain joins TRBV7-2 and TRBJ1-5; tentatively, D is TRBD1 (6 bases). The V gene's germline CDR1 is SGHTA and CDR2 FQGNSA. The CDR3 consists of 17 residues. V dropped 5 bases and J dropped 2 bases, with 19 bases sitting between them. This chain's CDR3 is CASSARGGGLGNQPQHF. The CDR3 DNA reads TGTGCCAGCAGCGCGAGGGGGGGCGGTTTAGGCAATCAGCCCCAGCATTTT.

The gene calls are TRBV7-9 and TRBJ2-1, with a tentative D call TRBD2 (6 bases). CDR3 size: 15 residues. Trimming took 5 bases from V and 2 from J, leaving 13 bases between them. Germline lookup yields CDR1 SEHNR and CDR2 FQNEAQ (reference sequence). CDR3 protein: CASSQDGGAYNEQFF. CDR3 sequence (DNA): TGTGCCAGCAGCCAAGACGGCGGGGCCTACAATGAGCAGTTCTTC.

V usage is TRBV7-9 and J usage is TRBJ1-2, with D maybe TRBD1 (6 bases). The germline V gene has CDR1 SEHNR and CDR2 FQNEAQ (reference sequence). CDR3 size: 15 residues. V lost 1 base and J lost 5, with 14 bases in between. For the CDR3, the DNA is TGTGCCAGCAGCTTAGGGTATGGACAGCGTTATGGCTACACCTTC. This translates into CASSLGYGQRYGYTF.

The chain carries TRBV6-1 and TRBJ2-3, with a tentative D call TRBD2 (7 bases). Trimming pared 0 bases from V and 3 bases from J, leaving 19 bases between. Looked up from germline, CDR1 is MNHNS and CDR2 is SASEGT. The CDR3 contains 18 residues. CDR3 in DNA: TGTGCCAGCAGTGAAGCACCTAACAGGGCGGGAGTAACAGATACGCAGTATTTT. This gives the protein CASSEAPNRAGVTDTQYF.

V gene TRBV7-2 combines with J gene TRBJ2-5; D remains ambiguous. The germline gives CDR1 SGHTA, CDR2 FQGNSA. The CDR3 spans 15 residues. Between the trimmed V and J ends, which lost 1 base and 2 bases, there was a span of 11 bases. This CDR3 is CASSLGGGPQETQYF. CDR3 DNA sequence: TGTGCCAGCAGCTTAGGTGGCGGCCCTCAAGAGACCCAGTACTTC. The full variable domain, its missing parts supplied by reference TRBV7-2 and TRBJ2-5, is GAGVSQSPSNKVTEKGKDVELRCDPISGHTALYWYRQSLGQGLEFLIYFQGNSAPDKSGLPSDRFSAERTGGSVSTLTIQRTQQEDSAVYLCASSLGGGPQETQYFGPGTRLLVL.

The chain couples TRBV2 to TRBJ2-5; 7 positions match TRBD1. The end of the DNA fits TRBJ2-7 better, so the J call may be wrong. This CDR3 comprises 14 residues. Germline CDR1 SNHLY, CDR2 FYNNEI. This CDR3 is CASSRGGFSYEQYF. The CDR3 DNA reads TGTGCCAGCAGTCGAGGGGGCTTCTCCTACGAGCAGTACTTC.

The chain combines TRBV5-4 with TRBJ1-2; 7 bases line up with TRBD1. Germline CDR1 and CDR2: SGHNT and YYREEE (reference sequence). The CDR3 contains 14 residues. The junction had 6 bases not matched to a gene; V was cut back by 2 bases and J by 5 bases. This CDR3 is CASSLRGTEYGYTF. The CDR3 DNA reads as TGTGCCAGCAGCTTACGGGGGACAGAATATGGCTACACCTTC.

This clone appeared a few times. The J gene is TRBJ1-5, the V gene TRBV6-6; 7 bases match TRBD1. The germline V gene has CDR1 MNHNY and CDR2 SVGAGI (reference sequence). There are 14 residues in the CDR3. The V and J ends lost 5 bases and 7 bases, in that order; junction bases with no gene match: 8. As DNA, the CDR3 is TGTGCCAGCAGTCCCGGACAGGCCAGGCAGCCCCAGCATTTT. Residues: CASSPGQARQPQHF.

This sequence joins TRBV5-6 and TRBJ1-2, with 9 bases that match TRBD1. CDR1 and CDR2 from the germline V gene are SGHDT and YYEEEE. V was pared by 5 bases and J by 4 bases, with 6 bases of the junction left unmatched. The CDR3 runs 14 residues. For the CDR3, the DNA is TGTGCCAGCAGTTCCGGACAGGGGATCTATGGCTACACCTTC. Translation: CASSSGQGIYGYTF.

This rearrangement joins TRBV6-1 to TRBJ1-2; no definite D call. V lost 0 bases to trimming and J lost 8 bases, with 13 bases between them. The CDR3 sequence is 14 residues long. In germline, CDR1 is MNHNS, CDR2 SASEGT. The CDR3 DNA follows: TGTGCCAGCAGTGAAGCGTCGGAGCTGAGGGGCTACACCTTC. This encodes CASSEASELRGYTF.

In the case of this clone: The junction shows a germline mismatch at one end, possibly a read error. The J gene is TRBJ2-1, the V gene TRBV7-2, with D possibly TRBD2 on 6 matching bases. Germline values: CDR1 SGHTA, CDR2 FQGNSA. The CDR3 runs 14 residues. CDR3 region: CRCVLANGYNEQFF. The CDR3 nucleotides read TGCCGGTGTGTGCTAGCGAACGGCTACAATGAGCAGTTCTTC. Variable domain in full (rest from reference TRBV7-2 and TRBJ2-1): GAGVSQSPSNKVTEKGKDVELRCDPISGHTALYWYRQSLGQGLEFLIYFQGNSAPDKSGLPSDRFSAERTGGSVSTLTIQRTQQEDSAVYLCRCVLANGYNEQFFGPGTRLTVL.

The rearrangement joins TRBV5-1 to TRBJ2-1, with 12 bases aligning to TRBD2. J gave up 8 bases and V 5 bases, and 8 bases lay outside the gene matches. This CDR3 has 15 amino acids. Germline CDR1 SGHRS, CDR2 YFSETQ. The CDR3 sequence: CASSSRLAGEYEQFF. As DNA, the CDR3 is TGCGCCAGCAGTTCTCGACTAGCGGGAGAATATGAGCAGTTCTTC.

This chain links TRBV7-8 with TRBJ2-3, with D perhaps TRBD1 (7 bases). The V gene lost 5 bases and the J gene lost 5 bases, with 17 bases spanning the gap. The CDR3 consists of 15 residues. CDR1 and CDR2 from the germline V gene are SGHVS and FQNEAQ. CDR3 region: CASSRRGGGEDTQYF. CDR3 DNA: TGTGCCAGCAGCCGACGTGGAGGGGGCGAAGATACGCAGTATTTT.